Included here is one TCR beta chain sequence, with context. Its target is not known. This entry is derived from a study of response to subunit inactivated influenza vaccine. Findings of the study overall: Authors suggested seasonal influenza vaccinations each recruit few new T cells.

TCRdb fed the RT-PCR reads into MiXCR, producing one record per CDR3 protein. The sample carries approximately 290,000 distinct CDR3 sequences, roughly 22% recorded once. Trimming cost V 5 bases and J 11 bases, with 17 bases left between them. This CDR3 region has 13 residues. The germline gives CDR1 MNHEY, CDR2 SMNVEV (reference sequence). The clonotype originates from a man aged 50-75 years who received an inactivated influenza vaccine. The specimen comprised PBMCs from blood, sampled less than 22 months after vaccination. This chain uses TRBV27 with TRBJ2-3; D unclear. The DNA of the CDR3 is TGTGCCAGCAGTACCATCTCCCCGTTCGTGCAGTATTTT. Protein sequence: CASSTISPFVQYF.